Shown below are 5 T cell receptor beta chains from a single sample sequenced in a study of early T cells in non-severe SARS-CoV-2 infection. TCRdb reprocessed the 5' RACE reads with MiXCR, giving one entry per CDR3 protein. Here the sample spans roughly 45,000 distinct CDR3 sequences, roughly 12% being singletons. Sequencing was carried out using whole blood. These receptors all come from an adult who was a healthcare worker with PCR-confirmed SARS-CoV-2 infection or an uninfected control (not recorded which).

The J gene is TRBJ2-3, the V gene TRBV20-1; weak D call: TRBD2 (6 bases). The CDR3 extends over 14 amino acids. V was trimmed by 6 bases and J by 1 base, leaving 14 bases between them. Per germline, CDR1 DFQATT and CDR2 SNEGSKA (reference sequence). CDR3 region: CSARDQRGTDTQYF. CDR3 bases: TGCAGTGCCAGGGACCAGCGGGGCACAGATACGCAGTATTTT.

This clonotype was detected only once. This chain connects TRBV27 to TRBJ2-2; D is possibly TRBD1 (6 bases). Germline loops: CDR1 MNHEY, CDR2 SMNVEV (reference sequence). Trimming shortened V by 2 bases and J by 1 base, and 14 bases separated the two germline ends. The CDR3 length is 17 residues. The CDR3 region is CASSLQLQGLNTGELFF. CDR3 bases: TGTGCCAGCAGTTTACAGTTACAGGGTCTGAACACCGGGGAGCTGTTTTTT.

This clonotype was detected ten times or more. The chain recombines TRBV9 with TRBJ1-1; tentatively, D is TRBD1 (5 bases). In germline, CDR1 is SGDLS, CDR2 YYNGEE. The CDR3 runs to 13 residues. V lost 0 bases and J 5 bases, leaving 8 bases between the germline ends. CDR3: CASSVDRGTEAFF. DNA of the CDR3: TGTGCCAGCAGCGTAGATCGGGGGACTGAAGCTTTCTTT. The variable domain in full, completed from reference TRBV9 and TRBJ1-1, reads DSGVTQTPKHLITATGQRVTLRCSPRSGDLSVYWYQQSLDQGLQFLIQYYNGEERAKGNILERFSAQQFPDLHSELNLSSLELGDSALYFCASSVDRGTEAFFGQGTRLTVV.

This clonotype was recorded at least ten times. The chain is built from TRBV12-3 or TRBV12-4 and TRBJ1-5; 8 bases fit TRBD1. The CDR3 extends over 16 amino acids. Unmatched junction bases numbered 11, after V lost 5 bases and J lost 5 bases. The CDR3, as DNA: TGTGCCAGCAGTCGAGATGGGGACAGGAGAGATCAGCCCCAGCATTTT. It is translated as CASSRDGDRRDQPQHF.

This clonotype was picked up many times. Here the CDR3 DNA reads TGTGCCAGCAGTTTAAGAACAGGGTTGAGCAATCAGCCCCAGCATTTT. It yields the protein CASSLRTGLSNQPQHF. The chain joins TRBV28 to TRBJ1-5; tentatively, D is TRBD1 (6 bases). Per germline, CDR1 MDHEN and CDR2 SYDVKM. The length of the CDR3 is 16 residues. The V and J ends lost 2 bases and 1 base respectively, with 12 bases between them.